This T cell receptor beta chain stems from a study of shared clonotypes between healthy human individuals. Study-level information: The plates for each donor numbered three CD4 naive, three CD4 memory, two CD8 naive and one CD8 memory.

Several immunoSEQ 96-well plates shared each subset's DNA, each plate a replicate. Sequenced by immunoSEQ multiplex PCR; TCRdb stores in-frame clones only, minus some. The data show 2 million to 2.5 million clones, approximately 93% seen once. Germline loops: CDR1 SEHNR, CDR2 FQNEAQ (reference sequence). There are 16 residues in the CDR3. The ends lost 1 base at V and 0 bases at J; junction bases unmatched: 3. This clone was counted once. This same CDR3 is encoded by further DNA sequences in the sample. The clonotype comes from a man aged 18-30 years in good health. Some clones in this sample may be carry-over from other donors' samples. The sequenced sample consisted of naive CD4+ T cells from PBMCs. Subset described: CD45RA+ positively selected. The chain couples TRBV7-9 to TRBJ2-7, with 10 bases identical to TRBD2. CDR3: CASSLGASGSSYEQYF. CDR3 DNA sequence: TGTGCCAGCAGCTTAGGGGCTAGCGGGAGCTCCTACGAGCAGTACTTC.